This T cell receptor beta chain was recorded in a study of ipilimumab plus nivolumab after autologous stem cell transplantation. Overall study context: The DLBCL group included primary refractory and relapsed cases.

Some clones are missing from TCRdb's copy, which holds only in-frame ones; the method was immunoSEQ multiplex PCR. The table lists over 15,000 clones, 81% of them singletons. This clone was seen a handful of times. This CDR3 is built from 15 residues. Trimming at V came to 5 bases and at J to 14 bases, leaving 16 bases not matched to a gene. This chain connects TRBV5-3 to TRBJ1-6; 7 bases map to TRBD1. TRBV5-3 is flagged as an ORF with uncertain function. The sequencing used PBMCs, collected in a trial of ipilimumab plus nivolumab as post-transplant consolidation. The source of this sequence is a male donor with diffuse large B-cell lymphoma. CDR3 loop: CARRGDSSCPPSLHF. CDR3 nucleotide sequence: TGTGCCAGAAGGGGGGACAGCTCCTGCCCGCCCTCCCTCCACTTT.